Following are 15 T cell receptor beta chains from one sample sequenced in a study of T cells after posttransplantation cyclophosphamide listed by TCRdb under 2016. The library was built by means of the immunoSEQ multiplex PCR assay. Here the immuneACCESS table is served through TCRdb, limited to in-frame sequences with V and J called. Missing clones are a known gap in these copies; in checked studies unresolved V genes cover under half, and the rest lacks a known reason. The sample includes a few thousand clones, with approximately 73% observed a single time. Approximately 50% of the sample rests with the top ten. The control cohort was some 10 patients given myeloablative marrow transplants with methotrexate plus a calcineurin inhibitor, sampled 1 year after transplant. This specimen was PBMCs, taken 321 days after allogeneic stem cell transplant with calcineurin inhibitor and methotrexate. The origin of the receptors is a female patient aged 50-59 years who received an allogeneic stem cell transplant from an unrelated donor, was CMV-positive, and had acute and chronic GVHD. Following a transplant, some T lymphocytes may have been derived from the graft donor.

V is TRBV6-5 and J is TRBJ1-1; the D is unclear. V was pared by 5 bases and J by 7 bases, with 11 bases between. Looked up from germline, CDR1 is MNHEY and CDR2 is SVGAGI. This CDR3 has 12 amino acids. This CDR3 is CASSRELNEAFF. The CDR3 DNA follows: TGTGCCAGCAGTCGGGAGCTTAATGAAGCTTTCTTT.

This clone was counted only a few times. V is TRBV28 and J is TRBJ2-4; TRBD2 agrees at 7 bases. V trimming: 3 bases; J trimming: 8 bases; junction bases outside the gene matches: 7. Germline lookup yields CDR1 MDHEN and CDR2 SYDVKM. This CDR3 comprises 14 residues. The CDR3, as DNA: TGTGCCAGCAGTTTGGCGGGAGTCGGTTACATTCAGTACTTC. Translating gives CASSLAGVGYIQYF.

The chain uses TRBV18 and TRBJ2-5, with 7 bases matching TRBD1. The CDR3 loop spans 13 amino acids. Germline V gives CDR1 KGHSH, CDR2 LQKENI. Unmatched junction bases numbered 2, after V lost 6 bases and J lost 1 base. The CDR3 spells CASSGQAQETQYF. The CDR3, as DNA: TGTGCCAGCTCCGGACAGGCCCAAGAGACCCAGTACTTC.

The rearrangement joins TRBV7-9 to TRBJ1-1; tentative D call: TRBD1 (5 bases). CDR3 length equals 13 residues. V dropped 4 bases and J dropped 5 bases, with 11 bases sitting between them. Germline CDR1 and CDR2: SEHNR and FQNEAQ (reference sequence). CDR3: CASSSDMGTEAFF. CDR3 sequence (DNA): TGTGCCAGCAGCTCGGACATGGGGACTGAAGCTTTCTTT. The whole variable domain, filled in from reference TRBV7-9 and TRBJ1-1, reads DTGVSQNPRHKITKRGQNVTFRCDPISEHNRLYWYRQTLGQGPEFLTYFQNEAQLEKSRLLSDRFSAERPKGSFSTLEIQRTEQGDSAMYLCASSSDMGTEAFFGQGTRLTVV.

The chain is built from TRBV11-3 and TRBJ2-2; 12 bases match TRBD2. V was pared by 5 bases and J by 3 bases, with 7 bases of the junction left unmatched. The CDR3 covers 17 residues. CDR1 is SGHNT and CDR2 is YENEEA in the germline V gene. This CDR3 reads CASSPSSGGADTGELFF. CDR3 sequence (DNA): TGTGCCAGCAGCCCCTCTAGCGGGGGGGCGGACACCGGGGAGCTGTTTTTT. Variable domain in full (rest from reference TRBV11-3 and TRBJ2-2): EAGVVQSPRYKIIEKKQPVAFWCNPISGHNTLYWYLQNLGQGPELLIRYENEEAVDDSQLPKDRFSAERLKGVDSTLKIQPAELGDSAVYLCASSPSSGGADTGELFFGEGSRLTVL.

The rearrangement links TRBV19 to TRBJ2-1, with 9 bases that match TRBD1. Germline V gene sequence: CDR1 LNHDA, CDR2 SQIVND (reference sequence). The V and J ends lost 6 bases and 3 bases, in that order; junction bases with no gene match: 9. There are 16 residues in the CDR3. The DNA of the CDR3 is TGTGCCAGTAGCATCCTACAGGGGGCAGGCTACAATGAGCAGTTCTTC. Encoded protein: CASSILQGAGYNEQFF.

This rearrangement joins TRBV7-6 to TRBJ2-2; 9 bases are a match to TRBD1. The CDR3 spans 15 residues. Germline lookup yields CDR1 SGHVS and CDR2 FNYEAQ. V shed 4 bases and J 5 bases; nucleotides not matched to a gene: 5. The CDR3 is CASSSGTGTTGELFF. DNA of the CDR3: TGTGCCAGCAGCTCAGGGACAGGGACTACCGGGGAGCTGTTTTTT.

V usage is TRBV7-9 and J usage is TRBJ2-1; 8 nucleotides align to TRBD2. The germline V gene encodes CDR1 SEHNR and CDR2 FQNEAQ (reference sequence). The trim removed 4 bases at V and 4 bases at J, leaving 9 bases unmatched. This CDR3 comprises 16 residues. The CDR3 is CASSSRPTSAYNEQFF. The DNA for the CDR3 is TGTGCCAGCAGCTCCCGCCCGACTAGCGCATACAATGAGCAGTTCTTC.

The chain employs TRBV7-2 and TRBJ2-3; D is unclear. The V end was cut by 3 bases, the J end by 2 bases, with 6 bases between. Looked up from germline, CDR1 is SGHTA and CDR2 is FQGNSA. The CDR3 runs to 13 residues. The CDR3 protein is CASSLSYTDTQYF. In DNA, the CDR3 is TGTGCCAGCAGCTTGTCCTACACAGATACGCAGTATTTT.

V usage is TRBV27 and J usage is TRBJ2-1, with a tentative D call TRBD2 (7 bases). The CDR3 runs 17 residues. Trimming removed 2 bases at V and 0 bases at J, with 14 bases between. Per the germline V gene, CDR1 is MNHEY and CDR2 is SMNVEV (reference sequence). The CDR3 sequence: CASSLKGGVSSYNEQFF. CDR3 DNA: TGTGCCAGCAGTTTAAAGGGGGGGGTGAGCTCCTACAATGAGCAGTTCTTC.

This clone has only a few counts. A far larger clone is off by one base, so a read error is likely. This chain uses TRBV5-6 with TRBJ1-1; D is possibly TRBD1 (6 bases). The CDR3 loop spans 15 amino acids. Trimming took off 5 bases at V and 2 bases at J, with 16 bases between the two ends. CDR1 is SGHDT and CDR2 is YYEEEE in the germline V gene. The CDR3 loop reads CASRYRVVDNTEAFF. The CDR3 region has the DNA TGTGCCAGCAGGTACAGGGTCGTGGATAACACTGAAGCTTTCTTT.

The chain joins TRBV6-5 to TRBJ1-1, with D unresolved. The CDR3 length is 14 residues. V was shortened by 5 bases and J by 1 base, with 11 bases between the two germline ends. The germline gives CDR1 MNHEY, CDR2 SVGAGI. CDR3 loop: CASSHEHRNTEAFF. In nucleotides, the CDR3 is TGTGCCAGCAGTCACGAACACCGGAACACTGAAGCTTTCTTT.

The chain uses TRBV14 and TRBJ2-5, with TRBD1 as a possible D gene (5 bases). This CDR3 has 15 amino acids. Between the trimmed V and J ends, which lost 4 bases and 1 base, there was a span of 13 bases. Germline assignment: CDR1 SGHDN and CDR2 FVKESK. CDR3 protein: CASSPYKGIQETQYF. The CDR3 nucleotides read TGTGCCAGCAGCCCCTACAAGGGGATCCAAGAGACCCAGTACTTC.

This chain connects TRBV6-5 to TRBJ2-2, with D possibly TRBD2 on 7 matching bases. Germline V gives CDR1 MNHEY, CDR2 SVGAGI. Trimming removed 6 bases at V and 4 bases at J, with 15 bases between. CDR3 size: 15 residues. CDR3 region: CASSPGGLSTGELFF. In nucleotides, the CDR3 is TGTGCCAGCAGCCCCGGGGGGCTGAGCACCGGGGAGCTGTTTTTT.

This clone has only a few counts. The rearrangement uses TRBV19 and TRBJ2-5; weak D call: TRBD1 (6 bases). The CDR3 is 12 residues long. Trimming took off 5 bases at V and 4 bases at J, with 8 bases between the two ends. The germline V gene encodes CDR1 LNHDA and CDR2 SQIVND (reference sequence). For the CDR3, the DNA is TGTGCCAGTAGTCAACAGGGAGAGACCCAGTACTTC. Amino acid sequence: CASSQQGETQYF.